Sequencing of this T cell receptor beta chain was carried out in a study of Ad26.COV2.S vaccination and SARS-CoV-2 variants. The study, taken as a whole, reports: Placebo and vaccine recipients had non-spike TCR breadth that was similar.

Generated by immunoSEQ multiplex PCR, the TCRdb table keeps only in-frame clones and is missing some. The top ten clones hold about 5% of a sample with around 140,000 clones, about nine tenths of them seen once. Per germline, CDR1 SEHNR and CDR2 FQNEAQ (reference sequence). This CDR3 spans 12 amino acids. With 5 bases clipped from V and 14 bases from J, the junction kept 7 bases outside the gene matches. Turning to this clone: Its cognate antigen is unknown.

The V gene is TRBV7-9, the J gene TRBJ2-1, with 9 bases identical to TRBD2. This clonotype was sampled from a human donor who had recovered from COVID-19. The sequencing here drew on peripheral blood, taken after recovery from COVID-19. CDR3 DNA sequence: TGTGCCAGCAGCCAAACTAGCGGGTGGGAGTTCTTC. Residues: CASSQTSGWEFF. The full variable domain, with the rest looked up from reference TRBV7-9 and TRBJ2-1, is DTGVSQNPRHKITKRGQNVTFRCDPISEHNRLYWYRQTLGQGPEFLTYFQNEAQLEKSRLLSDRFSAERPKGSFSTLEIQRTEQGDSAMYLCASSQTSGWEFFGPGTRLTVL.